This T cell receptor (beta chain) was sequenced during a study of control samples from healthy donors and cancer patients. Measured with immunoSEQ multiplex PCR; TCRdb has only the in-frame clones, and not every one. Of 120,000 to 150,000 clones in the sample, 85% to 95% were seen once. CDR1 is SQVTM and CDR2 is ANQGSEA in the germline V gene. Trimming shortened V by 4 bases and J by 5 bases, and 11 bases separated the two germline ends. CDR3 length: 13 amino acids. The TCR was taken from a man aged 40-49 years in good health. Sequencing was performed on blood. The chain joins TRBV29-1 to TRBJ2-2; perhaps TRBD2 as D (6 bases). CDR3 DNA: TGCAGCGTTGGGACTACCCTGACCGGGGAGCTGTTTTTT. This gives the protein CSVGTTLTGELFF.